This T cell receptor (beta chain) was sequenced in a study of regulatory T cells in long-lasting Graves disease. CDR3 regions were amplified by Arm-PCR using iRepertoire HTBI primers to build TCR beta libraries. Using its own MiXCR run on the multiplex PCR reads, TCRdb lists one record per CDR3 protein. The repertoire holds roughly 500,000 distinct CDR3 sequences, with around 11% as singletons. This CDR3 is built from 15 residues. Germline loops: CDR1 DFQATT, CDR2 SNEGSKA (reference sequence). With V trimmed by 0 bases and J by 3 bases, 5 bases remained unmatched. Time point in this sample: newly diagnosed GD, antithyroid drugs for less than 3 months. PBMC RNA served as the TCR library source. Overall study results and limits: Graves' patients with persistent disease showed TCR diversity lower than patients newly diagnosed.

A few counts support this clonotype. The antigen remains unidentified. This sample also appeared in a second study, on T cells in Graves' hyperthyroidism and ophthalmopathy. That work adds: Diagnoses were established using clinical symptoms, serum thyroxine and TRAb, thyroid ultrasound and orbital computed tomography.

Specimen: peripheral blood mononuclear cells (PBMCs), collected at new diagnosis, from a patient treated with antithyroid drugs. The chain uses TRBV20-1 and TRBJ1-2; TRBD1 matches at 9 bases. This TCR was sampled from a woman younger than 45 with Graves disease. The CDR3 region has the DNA TGCAGTGCTAGAGATCGGGACAGGGTCGACTATGGCTACACCTTC. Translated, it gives CSARDRDRVDYGYTF.